The 13 T cell receptor beta chains presented below share a single source sample, sequenced in a study of shared clonotypes between healthy human individuals. Profiling relied on immunoSEQ multiplex PCR, and the TCRdb table lists in-frame clones only, not all of them. The sample lists about 2,500,000 clones, roughly 92% occurring once. Sequenced material: naive CD4+ T cells sorted from blood. The subset was: CD45RA+ positively selected. The receptors originated from a young man in good health.

V is TRBV6-1 and J is TRBJ1-6; D gene ambiguous. The CDR3 is 17 amino acids. The germline CDR1 and CDR2 sequences are MNHNS and SASEGT. The V and J ends lost 2 bases and 0 bases respectively, with 11 bases between them. The CDR3 nucleotides read TGTGCCAGCAGTGAACTCTCTGTGAGCTCCTATAATTCACCCCTCCACTTT. It specifies CASSELSVSSYNSPLHF.

The DNA of the CDR3 is TGTGCCAGCAACATCCCGGGGGCCGGGGAGCTGTTTTTT. The encoded protein is CASNIPGAGELFF. This chain uses TRBV28 with TRBJ2-2, with D perhaps matching TRBD2 (6 bases). V dropped 7 bases and J dropped 6 bases, with 12 bases sitting between them. CDR3 length: 13 amino acids. Germline loops: CDR1 MDHEN, CDR2 SYDVKM.

The rearrangement joins TRBV7-2 to TRBJ2-7, with D possibly TRBD1 on 5 matching bases. The length of the CDR3 is 15 residues. Trimming stripped 1 base from V and 0 bases from J, with 10 bases between. Germline CDR1 is SGHTA and CDR2 is FQGNSA. CDR3 bases: TGTGCCAGCAGCTTAGGACCGGACATCTCCTACGAGCAGTACTTC. Encoded protein: CASSLGPDISYEQYF.

V and J are TRBV7-2 and TRBJ2-3; 9 bases are shared with TRBD2. This CDR3 comprises 16 residues. Germline CDR1 is SGHTA and CDR2 is FQGNSA. Germline trimming cut 6 bases from V and 2 bases from J; bases unmatched to any gene: 9. In DNA, the CDR3 is TGTGCCAGCAGACCACCCGGACTAGCGAACACAGATACGCAGTATTTT. It is translated as CASRPPGLANTDTQYF. Variable domain in full (rest from reference TRBV7-2 and TRBJ2-3): GAGVSQSPSNKVTEKGKDVELRCDPISGHTALYWYRQSLGQGLEFLIYFQGNSAPDKSGLPSDRFSAERTGGSVSTLTIQRTQQEDSAVYLCASRPPGLANTDTQYFGPGTRLTVL.

To note about this clone: Additional DNA sequences in this sample encode the identical CDR3. CDR3 protein: CASSSRTGGYTF. CDR3 bases: TGTGCCAGCAGTTCCCGGACAGGCGGCTACACCTTC. This chain uses TRBV6-5 with TRBJ1-2; 7 bases line up with TRBD1. Germline trimming cut 4 bases from V and 8 bases from J; bases unmatched to any gene: 4. This CDR3 is built from 12 residues. In germline, CDR1 is MNHEY, CDR2 SVGAGI.

V and J are TRBV7-8 and TRBJ2-5; 10 nucleotides match TRBD2. Trimming at V came to 5 bases and at J to 4 bases, leaving 10 bases not matched to a gene. CDR1 SGHVS and CDR2 FQNEAQ come from the germline V gene. This CDR3 region has 16 residues. The CDR3 loop reads CASSPRGLAGVETQYF. CDR3 DNA sequence: TGTGCCAGCAGCCCAAGGGGGCTAGCGGGAGTAGAGACCCAGTACTTC.

This chain links TRBV2 with TRBJ1-4; 7 positions agree with TRBD1. The V gene's germline CDR1 is SNHLY and CDR2 FYNNEI. V lost 6 bases, J lost 4 bases, and 8 bases stayed unmatched. The CDR3 is 15 residues long. The CDR3 protein is CASSLTGARNEKLFF. CDR3 nucleotides: TGTGCCAGCAGCCTAACAGGGGCCCGTAATGAAAAACTGTTTTTT.

The J gene is TRBJ1-5, the V gene TRBV30; no reliable D call. Deletions cut 4 bases from V and 6 bases from J, with 4 bases between. Germline V lookup: CDR1 GTSNPN, CDR2 SVGIG (reference sequence). The CDR3 extends over 10 amino acids. CDR3 region: CAWKAQPQHF. The DNA of the CDR3 is TGTGCCTGGAAGGCTCAGCCCCAGCATTTT. Filled out from reference TRBV30 and TRBJ1-5, the complete variable domain reads SQTIHQWPATLVQPVGSPLSLECTVEGTSNPNLYWYRQAAGRGLQLLFYSVGIGQISSEVPQNLSASRPQDRQFILSSKKLLLSDSGFYLCAWKAQPQHFGDGTRLSIL.

A single count supports this clone. The CDR3 loop is CASSGSLSSGNTIYF. CDR3 in DNA: TGTGCCAGCAGTGGGTCCTTGAGCTCTGGAAACACCATATATTTT. The chain joins TRBV6-1 to TRBJ1-3; D gene unclear. Germline CDR1 and CDR2: MNHNS and SASEGT. The V and J ends lost 4 bases and 0 bases respectively, with 10 bases between them. The CDR3 loop spans 15 amino acids.

The chain joins TRBV9 to TRBJ2-7; no clear D. The length of the CDR3 is 13 residues. The ends were cut back, 0 bases at V and 3 bases at J, with 7 bases in the middle. Germline V gene sequence: CDR1 SGDLS, CDR2 YYNGEE. CDR3 protein: CASSVGTFYEQYF. The DNA for the CDR3 is TGTGCCAGCAGCGTAGGGACGTTCTACGAGCAGTACTTC.

This clone was seen just once. The chain is built from TRBV5-4 and TRBJ1-2, with 9 bases aligning to TRBD1. Unmatched junction bases numbered 4, after V lost 5 bases and J lost 2 bases. Germline values: CDR1 SGHNT, CDR2 YYREEE (reference sequence). The CDR3 extends over 14 amino acids. The DNA of the CDR3 is TGTGCCAGCAGTGCCGGGACAGGGAACTATGGCTACACCTTC. Protein sequence: CASSAGTGNYGYTF.

The V call is TRBV5-1, the J call TRBJ2-1; 9 positions agree with TRBD1. The trim removed 5 bases at V and 6 bases at J, leaving 9 bases unmatched. Germline lookup yields CDR1 SGHRS and CDR2 YFSETQ. The CDR3 length is 15 residues. The CDR3 sequence is CASRIQGAGSNEQFF. In DNA, the CDR3 is TGCGCCAGCAGAATACAGGGGGCGGGATCCAATGAGCAGTTCTTC.

As to this clone: Sequence at one end of the junction differs from germline and may be a read error. The chain combines TRBV7-9 with TRBJ2-1; 7 bases match TRBD1. The CDR3 has 14 residues. Germline V gene sequence: CDR1 SEHNR, CDR2 FQNEAQ (reference sequence). CDR3 region: CASSSPGQNNEQFF. The CDR3 nucleotides read TGTGCTAGCAGCTCTCCGGGACAGAACAATGAGCAGTTCTTC.